The subject of this entry is one TCR beta chain. The sample originates from a study of blood T cell repertoires in COVID-19. Study-level background: The United States, Italy and Spain provided the acute and convalescent COVID-19 samples. Sample material is recorded as cDNA or gDNA derived from T cells, B-cell-depleted T cells, or PBMCs.

Looked up from germline, CDR1 is LNHDA and CDR2 is SQIVND (reference sequence). The CDR3 runs 15 residues. Trimming took off 6 bases at V and 0 bases at J, with 14 bases between the two ends. Methods used by the authors: It was from reference gene primer amplification that nucleated cell counts were estimated. Sequencing used immunoSEQ multiplex PCR; TCRdb keeps in-frame clones, though not all of them. The DNA was the basis for D and trimming; V, J and clone size are from that table. This table holds under 95,000 clones, roughly 86% found once. The specimen sequenced was peripheral blood. This receptor was identified in a human donor with acute or convalescent COVID-19. The donor label of this sample is uncertain. The chain has TRBV19 and TRBJ1-1; TRBD1 might be the D (6 bases). The CDR3 loop reads CASRTGIGMNTEAFF. DNA for the CDR3: TGTGCCAGTAGAACAGGGATAGGGATGAACACTGAAGCTTTCTTT. The whole variable domain, filled in from reference TRBV19 and TRBJ1-1, reads DGGITQSPKYLFRKEGQNVTLSCEQNLNHDAMYWYRQDPGQGLRLIYYSQIVNDFQKGDIAEGYSVSREKKESFPLTVTSAQKNPTAFYLCASRTGIGMNTEAFFGQGTRLTVV.